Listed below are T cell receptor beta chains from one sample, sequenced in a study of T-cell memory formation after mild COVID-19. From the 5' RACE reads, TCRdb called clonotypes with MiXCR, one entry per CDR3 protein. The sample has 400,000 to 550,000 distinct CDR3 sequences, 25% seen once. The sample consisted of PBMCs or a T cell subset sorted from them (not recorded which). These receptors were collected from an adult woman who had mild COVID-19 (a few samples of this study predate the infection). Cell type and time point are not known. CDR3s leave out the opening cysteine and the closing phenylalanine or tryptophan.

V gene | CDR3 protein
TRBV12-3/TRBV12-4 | ASTWGSSSSYEQY
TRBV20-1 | SAGRNSGNTIY
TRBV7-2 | ASSPPGGVAGAIAKNIQY
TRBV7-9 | ASSSRQKETQY
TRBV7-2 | ASSLTYSSYNEQF
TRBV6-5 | ASSYNGNQPQH
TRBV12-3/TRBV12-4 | ASSLELPSGEQF
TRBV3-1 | ASSQVIAGELF
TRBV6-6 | ASSTSVADTQY
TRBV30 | AWSVSSGSWEF
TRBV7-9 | ASSLVPIGRERNTGELF
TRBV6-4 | ASGLGAHNEQF
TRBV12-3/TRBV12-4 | ASSLARGGVGSTQY
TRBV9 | ASSGGTARSYEQY
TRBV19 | ASSAGLAGIAKNIQY
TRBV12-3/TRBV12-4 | ASSPIPGLSYEQY
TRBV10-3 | AISGTSSHPGTDTQY
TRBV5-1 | ASSVTGATGELF
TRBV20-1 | SARDGTGYNEQF
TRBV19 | ASSRRDVGELF
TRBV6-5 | ASSSSGTGNAEAF
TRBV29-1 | SVEDLRGATEQY
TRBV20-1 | SARDQTVPYGYT
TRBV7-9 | ASSAGGPLATGYT
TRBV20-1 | SALNSGRDGYT
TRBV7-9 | ASSPYGVRTYEQY
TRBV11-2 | ASSLDPHLAGGLINIQY
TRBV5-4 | ASSLVKSGANVLT
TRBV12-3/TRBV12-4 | ASRHSSNQPQH
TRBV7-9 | ASSFDPTETQY
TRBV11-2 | ASSLGRGYEQF
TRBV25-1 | ASSDLLGSNSPLH
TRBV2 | ASRKTSGGLTGELF
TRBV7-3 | ASSLTKDTGELF
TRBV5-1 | ASSSGLGGYEQY
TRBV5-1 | ASSLKGSEQY
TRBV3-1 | ASSGGGNYEQY
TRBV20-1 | SATPLPQRGGTDTQY
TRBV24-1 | ATSDREVGNEQF